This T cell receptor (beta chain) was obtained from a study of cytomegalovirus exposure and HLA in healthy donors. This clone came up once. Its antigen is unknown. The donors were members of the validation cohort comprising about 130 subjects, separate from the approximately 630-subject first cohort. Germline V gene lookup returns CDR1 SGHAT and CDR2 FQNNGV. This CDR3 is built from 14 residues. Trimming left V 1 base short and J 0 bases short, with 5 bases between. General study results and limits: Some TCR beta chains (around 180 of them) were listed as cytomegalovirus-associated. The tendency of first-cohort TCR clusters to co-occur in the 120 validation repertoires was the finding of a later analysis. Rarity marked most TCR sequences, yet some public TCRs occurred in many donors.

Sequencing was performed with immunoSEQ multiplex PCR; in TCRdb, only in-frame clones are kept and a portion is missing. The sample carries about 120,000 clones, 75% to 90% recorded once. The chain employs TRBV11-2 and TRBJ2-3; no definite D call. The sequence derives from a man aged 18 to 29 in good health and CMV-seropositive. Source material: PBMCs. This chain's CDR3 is CASSLVPSTDTQYF. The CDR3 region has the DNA TGTGCCAGCAGCTTAGTCCCTAGCACAGATACGCAGTATTTT.